This T cell receptor beta chain was recovered during a study of cytomegalovirus exposure and HLA in healthy donors. This PCR relied on a set of 60 Vbeta primers and 13 Jbeta primers. Sequencing used immunoSEQ multiplex PCR; TCRdb keeps in-frame clones, though not all of them. The table shows roughly 100,000 clones, with 75% to 90% occurring only once. Study observations and caveats: The study labeled under 200 TCR beta chains cytomegalovirus-associated. Previous analysis showed most TCR beta V segments were productive about 87% or about 30% of the time.

V lost 1 base, J lost 1 base, and 9 bases lay in between. The germline gives CDR1 MGHRA, CDR2 YSYEKL. This CDR3 contains 15 residues. In regard to this clone: Its antigen is still unknown.

The clonotype originates from a man in his forties in good health and CMV-seronegative. Sequencing was done on a sample of PBMCs. The chain combines TRBV4-1 with TRBJ2-3, with D possibly TRBD2 on 6 matching bases. This CDR3 is CASSQVGGRTDTQYF. CDR3 nucleotide sequence: TGCGCCAGCAGCCAAGTCGGGGGTCGCACAGATACGCAGTATTTT.